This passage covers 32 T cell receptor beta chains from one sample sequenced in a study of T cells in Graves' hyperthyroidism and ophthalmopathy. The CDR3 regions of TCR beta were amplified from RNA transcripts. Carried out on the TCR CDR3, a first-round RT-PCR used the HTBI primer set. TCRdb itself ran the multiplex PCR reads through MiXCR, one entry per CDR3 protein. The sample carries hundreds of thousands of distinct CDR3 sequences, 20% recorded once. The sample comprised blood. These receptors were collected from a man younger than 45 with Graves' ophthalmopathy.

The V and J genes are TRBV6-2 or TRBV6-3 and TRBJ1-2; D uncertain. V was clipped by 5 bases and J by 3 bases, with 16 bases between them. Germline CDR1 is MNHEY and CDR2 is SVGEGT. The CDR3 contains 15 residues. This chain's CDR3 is CASSIQTISDYGYTF. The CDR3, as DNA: TGTGCCAGCAGTATCCAGACGATAAGCGACTATGGCTACACCTTC.

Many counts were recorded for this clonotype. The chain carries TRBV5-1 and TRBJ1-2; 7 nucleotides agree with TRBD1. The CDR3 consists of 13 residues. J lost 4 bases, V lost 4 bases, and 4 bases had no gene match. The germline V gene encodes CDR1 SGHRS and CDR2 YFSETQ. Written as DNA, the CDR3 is TGCGCCAGCAGCCCCCGGGACAGCTATGGCTACACCTTC. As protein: CASSPRDSYGYTF.

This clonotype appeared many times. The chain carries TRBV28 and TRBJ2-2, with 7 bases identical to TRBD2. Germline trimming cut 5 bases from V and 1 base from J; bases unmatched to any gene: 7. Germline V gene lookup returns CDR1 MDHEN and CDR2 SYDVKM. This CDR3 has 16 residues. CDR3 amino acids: CASSPPSGGNTGELFF. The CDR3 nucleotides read TGTGCCAGCAGTCCCCCGTCGGGGGGGAACACCGGGGAGCTGTTTTTT.

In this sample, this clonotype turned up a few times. CDR3 sequence: CASSYSFLASGFGNEQFF. The DNA of the CDR3 is TGTGCCAGCAGTTACTCTTTCCTTGCTAGCGGGTTCGGCAATGAGCAGTTCTTC. The genes are TRBV6-5 and TRBJ2-1, with TRBD2 matching 8 bases. The CDR3 loop spans 18 amino acids. V lost 0 bases to trimming and J lost 6 bases; unmatched junction nucleotides: 13. Germline V gives CDR1 MNHEY, CDR2 SVGAGI.

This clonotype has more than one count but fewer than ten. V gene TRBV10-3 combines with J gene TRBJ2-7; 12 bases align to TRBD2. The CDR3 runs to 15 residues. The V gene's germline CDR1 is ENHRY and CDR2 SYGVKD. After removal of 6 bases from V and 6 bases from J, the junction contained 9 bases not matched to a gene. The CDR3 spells CAISPSGRASTEQYF. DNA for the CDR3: TGTGCCATCAGCCCTAGCGGGAGGGCCTCCACCGAGCAGTACTTC.

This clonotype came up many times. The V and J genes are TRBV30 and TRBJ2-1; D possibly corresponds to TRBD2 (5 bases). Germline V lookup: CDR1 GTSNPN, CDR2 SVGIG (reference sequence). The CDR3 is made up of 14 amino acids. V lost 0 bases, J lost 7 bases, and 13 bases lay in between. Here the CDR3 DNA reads TGTGCCTGGAGTGTACGGGGAACGAGGAATGAGCAGTTCTTC. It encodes CAWSVRGTRNEQFF.

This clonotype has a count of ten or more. CDR3 protein: CASSKGPNNYGYTF. CDR3 nucleotides: TGTGCCAGCAGCAAGGGACCTAATAACTATGGCTACACCTTC. The rearrangement joins TRBV28 to TRBJ1-2; maybe TRBD1 (5 bases). The V end lost 6 bases, the J end lost 1 base, and 12 bases lay between the germline ends. CDR1 is MDHEN, CDR2 SYDVKM, per germline. The length of the CDR3 is 14 residues.

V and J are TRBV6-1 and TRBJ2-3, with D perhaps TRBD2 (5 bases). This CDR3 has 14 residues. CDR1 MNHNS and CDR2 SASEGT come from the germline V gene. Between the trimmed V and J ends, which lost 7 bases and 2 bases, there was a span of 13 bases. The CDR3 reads CASNGGGLTDTQYF. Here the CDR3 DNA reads TGTGCCAGCAATGGTGGAGGACTCACAGATACGCAGTATTTT.

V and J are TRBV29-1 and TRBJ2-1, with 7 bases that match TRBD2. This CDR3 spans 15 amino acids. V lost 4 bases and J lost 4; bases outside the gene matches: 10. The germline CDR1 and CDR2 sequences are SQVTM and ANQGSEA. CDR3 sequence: CSVAQLLAEYNEQFF. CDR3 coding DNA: TGCAGCGTTGCCCAGCTCCTAGCGGAGTACAATGAGCAGTTCTTC.

The CDR3 nucleotides read TGTGCCAGCGGACAGGGAGACAATGAGCAGTTCTTC. It codes for CASGQGDNEQFF. The chain is built from TRBV7-9 and TRBJ2-1; 8 bases fit TRBD1. The germline gives CDR1 SEHNR, CDR2 FQNEAQ (reference sequence). The CDR3 totals 12 residues. V shed 8 bases, J shed 5 bases, and the junction held 2 bases outside the gene matches.

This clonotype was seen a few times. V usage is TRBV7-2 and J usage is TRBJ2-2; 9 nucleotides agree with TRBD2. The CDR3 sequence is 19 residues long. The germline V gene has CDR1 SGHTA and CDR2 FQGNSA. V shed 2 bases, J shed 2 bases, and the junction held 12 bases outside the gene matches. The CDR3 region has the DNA TGTGCCAGCAGCTTAAGGCCGAGCGGGAGGAAACTTAACACCGGGGAGCTGTTTTTT. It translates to CASSLRPSGRKLNTGELFF.

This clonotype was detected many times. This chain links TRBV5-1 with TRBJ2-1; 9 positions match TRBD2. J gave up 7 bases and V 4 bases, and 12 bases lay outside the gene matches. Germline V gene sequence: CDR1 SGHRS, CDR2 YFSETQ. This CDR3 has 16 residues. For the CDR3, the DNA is TGCGCCAGCAGCCCAAGCGGGGGGCTAAGTGGTAATGAGCAGTTCTTC. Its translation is CASSPSGGLSGNEQFF.

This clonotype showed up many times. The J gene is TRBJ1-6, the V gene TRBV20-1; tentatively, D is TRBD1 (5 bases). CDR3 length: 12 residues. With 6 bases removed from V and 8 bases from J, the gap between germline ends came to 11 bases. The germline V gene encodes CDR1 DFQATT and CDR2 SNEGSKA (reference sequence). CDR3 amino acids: CSAKVGDSPLHF. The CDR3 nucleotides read TGCAGTGCAAAGGTGGGGGATTCACCCCTCCACTTT.

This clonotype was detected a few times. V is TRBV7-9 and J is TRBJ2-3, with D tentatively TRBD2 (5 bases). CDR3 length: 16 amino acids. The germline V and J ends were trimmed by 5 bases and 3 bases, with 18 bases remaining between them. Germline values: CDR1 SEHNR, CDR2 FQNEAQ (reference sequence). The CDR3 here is CASSPPRRGKTDTQYF. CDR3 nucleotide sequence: TGTGCCAGCAGCCCCCCCCGTCGAGGGAAAACAGATACGCAGTATTTT.

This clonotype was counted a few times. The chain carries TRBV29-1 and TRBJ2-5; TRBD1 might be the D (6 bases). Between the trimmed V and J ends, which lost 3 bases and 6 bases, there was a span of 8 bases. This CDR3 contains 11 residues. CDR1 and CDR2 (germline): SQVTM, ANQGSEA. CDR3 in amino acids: CSVEQGKTQYF. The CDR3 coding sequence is TGCAGCGTTGAGCAGGGGAAGACCCAGTACTTC.

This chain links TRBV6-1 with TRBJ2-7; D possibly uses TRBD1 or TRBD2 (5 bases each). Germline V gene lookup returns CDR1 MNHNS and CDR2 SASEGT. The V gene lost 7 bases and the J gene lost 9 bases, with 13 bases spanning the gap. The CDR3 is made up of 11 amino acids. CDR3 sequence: CASTLGARQYF. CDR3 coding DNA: TGTGCCAGCACCCTCGGGGCCAGGCAGTACTTC.

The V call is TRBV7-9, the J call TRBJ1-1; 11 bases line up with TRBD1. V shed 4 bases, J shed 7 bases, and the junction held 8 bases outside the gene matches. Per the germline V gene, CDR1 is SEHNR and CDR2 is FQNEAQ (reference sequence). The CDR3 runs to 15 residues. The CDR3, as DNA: TGTGCCAGCAGCTCCGGGACAGGGGGATTTATTGAAGCTTTCTTT. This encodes CASSSGTGGFIEAFF. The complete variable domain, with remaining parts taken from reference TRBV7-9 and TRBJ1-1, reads DTGVSQNPRHKITKRGQNVTFRCDPISEHNRLYWYRQTLGQGPEFLTYFQNEAQLEKSRLLSDRFSAERPKGSFSTLEIQRTEQGDSAMYLCASSSGTGGFIEAFFGQGTRLTVV.

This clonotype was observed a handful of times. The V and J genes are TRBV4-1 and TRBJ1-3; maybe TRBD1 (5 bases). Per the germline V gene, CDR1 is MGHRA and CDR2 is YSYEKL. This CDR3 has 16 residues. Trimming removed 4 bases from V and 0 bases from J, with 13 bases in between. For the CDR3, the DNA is TGCGCCAGCAGCCGGCCGGGACCGATCTCTGGAAACACCATATATTTT. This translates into CASSRPGPISGNTIYF.

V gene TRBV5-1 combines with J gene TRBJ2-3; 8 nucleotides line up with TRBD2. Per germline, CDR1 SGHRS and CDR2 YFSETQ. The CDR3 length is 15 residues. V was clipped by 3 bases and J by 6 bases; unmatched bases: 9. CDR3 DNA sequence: TGCGCCAGCAGCTCGACAGCGGGAGCCCTTGATACGCAGTATTTT. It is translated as CASSSTAGALDTQYF.

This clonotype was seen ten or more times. The CDR3 region is CASSLAVHEGVLQYEQYF. CDR3 nucleotides: TGTGCCAGCAGTTTAGCTGTCCACGAGGGAGTCCTCCAATACGAGCAGTACTTC. This rearrangement joins TRBV12-3 or TRBV12-4 to TRBJ2-7; a possible D gene is TRBD2 (5 bases). Trimming took 0 bases from V and 4 from J, leaving 22 bases between them. This CDR3 comprises 18 residues.

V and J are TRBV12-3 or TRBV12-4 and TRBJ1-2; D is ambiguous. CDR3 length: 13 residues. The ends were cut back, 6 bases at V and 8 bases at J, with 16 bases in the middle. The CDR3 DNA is TGTGCCAGCAGACCCACCGGCCCTCAGGGCTACACCTTC. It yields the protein CASRPTGPQGYTF.

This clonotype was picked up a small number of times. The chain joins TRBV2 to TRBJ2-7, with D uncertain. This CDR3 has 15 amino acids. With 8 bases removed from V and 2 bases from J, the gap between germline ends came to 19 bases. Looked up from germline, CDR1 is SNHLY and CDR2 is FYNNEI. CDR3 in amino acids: CASPPGTAGPYEQYF. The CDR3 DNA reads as TGTGCCAGCCCACCCGGCACGGCCGGACCCTACGAGCAGTACTTC.

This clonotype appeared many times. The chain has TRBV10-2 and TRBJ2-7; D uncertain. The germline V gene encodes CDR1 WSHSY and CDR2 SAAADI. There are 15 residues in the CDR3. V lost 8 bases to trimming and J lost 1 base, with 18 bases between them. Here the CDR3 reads CASLTMPTPSYEQYF. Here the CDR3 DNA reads TGCGCCAGCCTAACTATGCCGACTCCATCCTACGAGCAGTACTTC.

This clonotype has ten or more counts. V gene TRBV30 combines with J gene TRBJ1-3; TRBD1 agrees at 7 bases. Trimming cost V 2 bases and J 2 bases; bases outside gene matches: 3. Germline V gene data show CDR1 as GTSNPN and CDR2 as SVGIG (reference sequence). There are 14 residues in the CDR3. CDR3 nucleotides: TGTGCCTGGAGTCTACAGGGGACTGGAAACACCATATATTTT. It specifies CAWSLQGTGNTIYF.

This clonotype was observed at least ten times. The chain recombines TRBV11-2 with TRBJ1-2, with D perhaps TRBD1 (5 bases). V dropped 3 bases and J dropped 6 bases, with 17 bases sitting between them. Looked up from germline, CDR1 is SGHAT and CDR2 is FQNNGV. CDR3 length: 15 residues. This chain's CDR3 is CASSFGSGLRDGYTF. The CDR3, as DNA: TGTGCCAGCAGCTTTGGGTCGGGGCTTAGAGATGGCTACACCTTC.

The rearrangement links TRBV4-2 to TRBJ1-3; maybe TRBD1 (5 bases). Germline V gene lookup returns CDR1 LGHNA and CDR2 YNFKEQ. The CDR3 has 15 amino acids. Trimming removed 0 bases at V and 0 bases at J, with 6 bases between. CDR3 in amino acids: CASSQEGVSGNTIYF. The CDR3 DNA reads TGTGCCAGCAGCCAAGAGGGGGTCTCTGGAAACACCATATATTTT.

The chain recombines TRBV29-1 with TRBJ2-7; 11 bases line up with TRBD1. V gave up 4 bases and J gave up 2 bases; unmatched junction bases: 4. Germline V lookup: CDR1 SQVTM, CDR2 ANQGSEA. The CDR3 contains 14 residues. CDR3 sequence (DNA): TGCAGCGTTGGAGGGACAGGGGGGACCTACGAGCAGTACTTC. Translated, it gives CSVGGTGGTYEQYF.

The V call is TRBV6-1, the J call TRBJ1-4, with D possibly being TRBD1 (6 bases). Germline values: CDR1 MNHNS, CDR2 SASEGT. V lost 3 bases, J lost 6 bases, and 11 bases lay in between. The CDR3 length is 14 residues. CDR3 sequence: CASSDLGAYEKLFF. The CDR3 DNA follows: TGTGCCAGCAGTGATTTGGGGGCGTATGAAAAACTGTTTTTT.

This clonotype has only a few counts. CDR3 sequence: CAILPTEGGGEKLFF. DNA of the CDR3: TGTGCCATCCTACCGACCGAGGGGGGTGGCGAAAAACTGTTTTTT. This chain connects TRBV2 to TRBJ1-4, with D tentatively TRBD1 (6 bases). Between the trimmed V and J ends, which lost 10 bases and 8 bases, there was a span of 23 bases. Germline V gene data show CDR1 as SNHLY and CDR2 as FYNNEI. The CDR3 sequence is 15 residues long.

CDR3 in amino acids: CASSQGLAGGLEQYF. DNA of the CDR3: TGTGCCAGCAGCCAGGGACTAGCGGGAGGTCTCGAGCAGTACTTC. This chain links TRBV7-6 with TRBJ2-7; 15 nucleotides agree with TRBD2. V dropped 5 bases and J dropped 6; count of bases not matched to a gene: 5. CDR1 is SGHVS and CDR2 is FNYEAQ in the germline V gene. This CDR3 has 15 residues. Together with reference TRBV7-6 and TRBJ2-7, the CDR3 gives the full variable domain: GAGVSQSPRYKVTKRGQDVALRCDPISGHVSLYWYRQALGQGPEFLTYFNYEAQQDKSGLPNDRFSAERPEGSISTLTIQRTEQRDSAMYRCASSQGLAGGLEQYFGPGTRLTVT.

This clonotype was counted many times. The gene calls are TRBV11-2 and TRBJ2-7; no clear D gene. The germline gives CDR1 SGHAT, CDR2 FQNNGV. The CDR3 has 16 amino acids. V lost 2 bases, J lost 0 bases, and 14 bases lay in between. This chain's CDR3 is CASSLQPRPDSYEQYF. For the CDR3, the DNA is TGTGCCAGCAGCTTACAGCCCCGGCCGGACTCCTACGAGCAGTACTTC.

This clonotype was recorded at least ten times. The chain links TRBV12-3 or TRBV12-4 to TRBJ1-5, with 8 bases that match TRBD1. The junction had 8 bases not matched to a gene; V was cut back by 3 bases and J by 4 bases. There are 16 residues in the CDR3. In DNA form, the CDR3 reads TGTGCCAGCAGTTTTGGGGCAGGGGGCGGGAATCAGCCCCAGCATTTT. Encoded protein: CASSFGAGGGNQPQHF.